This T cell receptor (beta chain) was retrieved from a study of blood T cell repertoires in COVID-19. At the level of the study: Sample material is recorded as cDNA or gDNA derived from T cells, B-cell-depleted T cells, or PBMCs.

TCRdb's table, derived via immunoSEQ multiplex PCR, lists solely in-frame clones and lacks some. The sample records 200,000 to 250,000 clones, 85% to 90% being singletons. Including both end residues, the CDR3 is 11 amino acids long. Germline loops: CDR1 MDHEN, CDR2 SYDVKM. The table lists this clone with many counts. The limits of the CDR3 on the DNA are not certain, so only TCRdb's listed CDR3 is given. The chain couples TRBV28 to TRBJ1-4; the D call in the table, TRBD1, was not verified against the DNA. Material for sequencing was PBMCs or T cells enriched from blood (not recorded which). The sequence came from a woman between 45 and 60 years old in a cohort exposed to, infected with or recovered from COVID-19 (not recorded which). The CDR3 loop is CASSFGQGIDF.